Shown below are 12 T cell receptor beta chains from a single sample sequenced in a study of shared clonotypes between healthy human individuals. Here immunoSEQ multiplex PCR was the method, and the copy in TCRdb shows in-frame clones only, minus some. This repertoire shows about 1 million clones, around 82% found once; its top ten account for approximately 0.56%. Specimen: memory CD4+ T cells from PBMCs. Subset meaning: CD45RA-negative fraction. These receptors were obtained from a man in his late teens or twenties in good health. Some clones in this sample may be carry-over from other donors' samples.

V is TRBV11-3 and J is TRBJ1-3; D unresolved. The germline V and J ends were trimmed by 5 bases and 0 bases, with 11 bases remaining between them. Per the germline V gene, CDR1 is SGHNT and CDR2 is YENEEA. This CDR3 is 15 amino acids long. The CDR3 sequence is CASSVGSGSGNTIYF. The CDR3 coding sequence is TGTGCCAGCAGCGTGGGTAGCGGCTCTGGAAACACCATATATTTT. The full variable domain, with the rest looked up from reference TRBV11-3 and TRBJ1-3, is EAGVVQSPRYKIIEKKQPVAFWCNPISGHNTLYWYLQNLGQGPELLIRYENEEAVDDSQLPKDRFSAERLKGVDSTLKIQPAELGDSAVYLCASSVGSGSGNTIYFGEGSWLTVV.

Here the CDR3 DNA reads TGTGCCAGCAGCGTGAACCGGGACCGAGACACAGATACGCAGTATTTT. Translated, it gives CASSVNRDRDTDTQYF. V is TRBV11-2 and J is TRBJ2-3; D might be TRBD1 or TRBD2, each matching 5 bases. The germline V and J ends were trimmed by 5 bases and 2 bases, with 17 bases remaining between them. From germline, CDR1 is SGHAT and CDR2 FQNNGV. CDR3 size: 16 residues.

In its sample, this clone was seen a few times. This sequence joins TRBV14 and TRBJ2-3; TRBD2 matches at 7 bases. CDR1 and CDR2 from the germline V gene are SGHDN and FVKESK. Unmatched junction bases numbered 12, after V lost 4 bases and J lost 2 bases. There are 17 residues in the CDR3. The CDR3 DNA reads as TGTGCCAGCAGCCGCCTGAGGGCGGGACTAATCACAGATACGCAGTATTTT. It translates to CASSRLRAGLITDTQYF.

This chain links TRBV5-1 with TRBJ1-1, with 8 nucleotides matching TRBD1. The CDR3 is 16 residues long. From germline, CDR1 is SGHRS and CDR2 YFSETQ. V trimming: 0 bases; J trimming: 1 base; junction bases outside the gene matches: 5. Here the CDR3 reads CASSLATGGSNTEAFF. The CDR3 nucleotides are TGCGCCAGCAGCTTGGCCACAGGGGGTTCGAACACTGAAGCTTTCTTT. The full variable domain, completed using reference TRBV5-1 and TRBJ1-1, is KAGVTQTPRYLIKTRGQQVTLSCSPISGHRSVSWYQQTPGQGLQFLFEYFSETQRNKGNFPGRFSGRQFSNSRSEMNVSTLELGDSALYLCASSLATGGSNTEAFFGQGTRLTVV.

A remark on this clone: A read error may produce the germline difference seen at one junction end. The chain carries TRBV4-3 and TRBJ1-1, with D maybe TRBD1 (5 bases). Germline CDR1 reads LGHNA; CDR2 reads YSLEER. The CDR3 spans 15 residues. CDR3 DNA sequence: TGCGCCAGCAGCCAAGATCAGGGATCGAACTCTGAAGCTTTCTTT. Protein product: CASSQDQGSNSEAFF.

This chain links TRBV10-3 with TRBJ2-7; the D gene is possibly TRBD1 (5 bases). CDR1 is ENHRY and CDR2 is SYGVKD in the germline V gene. The CDR3 sequence is 14 residues long. Trimming cost V 2 bases and J 2 bases, with 10 bases left between them. The chain's CDR3 is CAISEGAGPYEQYF. CDR3 bases: TGTGCCATCAGTGAGGGGGCAGGGCCCTACGAGCAGTACTTC.

This clone was seen more than once but under ten times. The V call is TRBV5-4, the J call TRBJ1-4; D call uncertain. V lost 0 bases, J lost 6 bases, and 0 bases lay in between. The germline gives CDR1 SGHNT, CDR2 YYREEE (reference sequence). CDR3 size: 11 residues. This chain's CDR3 is CASSLDEKLFF. DNA of the CDR3: TGTGCCAGCAGCTTGGATGAAAAACTGTTTTTT.

This chain connects TRBV28 to TRBJ2-7; 11 positions agree with TRBD1. The CDR3 runs 14 residues. Germline CDR1 is MDHEN and CDR2 is SYDVKM. V gave up 7 bases and J gave up 8 bases; unmatched junction bases: 10. The CDR3 DNA reads as TGTGCCAGCATTACGTCGGACAGGGGGCGTCAGCAGTACTTC. Translation: CASITSDRGRQQYF.

Comments on this clone: Other DNA sequences from this sample encode an identical CDR3 as well. CDR3 nucleotides: TGTGCCAGTAGTATTGGCCCGTATGGCTACACCTTC. Translating gives CASSIGPYGYTF. The rearrangement joins TRBV19 to TRBJ1-2; D is ambiguous. CDR1 and CDR2 from the germline V gene are LNHDA and SQIVND (reference sequence). The CDR3 is made up of 12 amino acids. The V end lost 3 bases, the J end lost 5 bases, and 7 bases lay between the germline ends.

This clone occurred a few times. V is TRBV5-1 and J is TRBJ2-1; D gene ambiguous. CDR1 and CDR2 from the germline V gene are SGHRS and YFSETQ. The CDR3 has 14 amino acids. The ends were cut back, 8 bases at V and 0 bases at J, with 12 bases in the middle. This CDR3 is CASTPESSYNEQFF. CDR3 nucleotide sequence: TGCGCCAGTACGCCCGAGAGCTCCTACAATGAGCAGTTCTTC.

The chain links TRBV15 to TRBJ2-5; D may be TRBD2 (6 bases). Germline V CDR1 and CDR2: LNHNV, YYDKDF (reference sequence). This CDR3 contains 15 residues. V lost 9 bases and J 1 base, leaving 18 bases between the germline ends. CDR3 sequence reads: CATGKGRSGQETQYF. The CDR3 bases are TGTGCCACGGGAAAGGGGAGGAGTGGCCAAGAGACCCAGTACTTC.

The rearrangement uses TRBV7-2 and TRBJ2-2; D assignment may be TRBD1 or TRBD2 (5 bases each). Trimming took off 2 bases at V and 5 bases at J, with 12 bases between the two ends. Looked up from germline, CDR1 is SGHTA and CDR2 is FQGNSA. There are 15 residues in the CDR3. CDR3 nucleotides: TGTGCCAGCAGCTTAAGGGGAGTCAGGACCGGGGAGCTGTTTTTT. This translates into CASSLRGVRTGELFF.